This passage covers 20 T cell receptor beta chains from one sample sequenced in a study of blood T cell repertoires in COVID-19. This table comes from immunoSEQ multiplex PCR, and its TCRdb copy is limited to in-frame clones, with some not included. The data contain over 200,000 clones, 70% to 90% of them singletons. Sequencing used PBMCs or T cells enriched from blood (not recorded which). These receptors all stem from a young man who had recovered from COVID-19.

This sequence joins TRBV2 and TRBJ2-5; 12 bases are a match to TRBD2. This CDR3 has 15 residues. Germline CDR1 is SNHLY and CDR2 is FYNNEI. The ends lost 6 bases at V and 5 bases at J; junction bases unmatched: 7. Here the CDR3 reads CASRTSGGEWETQYF. The CDR3 DNA follows: TGTGCCAGCAGGACTAGCGGGGGCGAGTGGGAGACCCAGTACTTC.

This rearrangement joins TRBV4-2 to TRBJ2-1, with TRBD1 identical over 9 bases. Per germline, CDR1 LGHNA and CDR2 YNFKEQ. The V segment lost 2 bases and the J segment 8 bases; nucleotides outside the gene matches: 10. The CDR3 totals 16 residues. CDR3 region: CASSQPDRGRHDEQFF. CDR3 DNA sequence: TGTGCCAGCAGCCAACCGGACAGGGGTCGGCACGATGAGCAGTTCTTC.

CDR3 sequence reads: CASSPYRTNYGYTF. The CDR3 nucleotides read TGTGCCAGCAGTCCCTACAGGACTAACTATGGCTACACCTTC. The V and J genes are TRBV6-5 and TRBJ1-2, with D perhaps matching TRBD1 (5 bases). Trimming shortened V by 5 bases and J by 0 bases, and 10 bases separated the two germline ends. The germline gives CDR1 MNHEY, CDR2 SVGAGI. The CDR3 consists of 14 residues.

The chain links TRBV4-1 to TRBJ2-1, with D perhaps TRBD2 (6 bases). The germline CDR1 and CDR2 sequences are MGHRA and YSYEKL. The ends were cut back, 1 base at V and 5 bases at J, with 15 bases in the middle. The CDR3 contains 16 residues. The CDR3 here is CASSQVFGERDNEQFF. The CDR3 DNA sequence: TGCGCCAGCAGCCAAGTGTTCGGGGAGCGGGACAATGAGCAGTTCTTC.

This clone was recorded only once. The chain links TRBV14 to TRBJ2-1, with 11 bases that match TRBD2. The germline CDR1 and CDR2 sequences are SGHDN and FVKESK. This CDR3 has 15 residues. V was clipped by 6 bases and J by 6 bases; unmatched bases: 7. CDR3: CASRLAGDLGNEQFF. CDR3 DNA sequence: TGTGCCAGCAGACTAGCGGGGGATCTCGGCAATGAGCAGTTCTTC. Full variable domain (outside the CDR3, taken from reference TRBV14 and TRBJ2-1): EAGVTQFPSHSVIEKGQTVTLRCDPISGHDNLYWYRRVMGKEIKFLLHFVKESKQDESGMPNNRFLAERTGGTYSTLKVQPAELEDSGVYFCASRLAGDLGNEQFFGPGTRLTVL.

In this sample, this clone turned up once. This chain uses TRBV6-2 or TRBV6-3 with TRBJ1-5; 7 bases line up with TRBD1. V lost 6 bases to trimming and J lost 3 bases; unmatched junction nucleotides: 11. From germline, CDR1 is MNHEY and CDR2 SVGEGT. The CDR3 runs 16 residues. The CDR3 sequence is CASSRGQEGTNQPQHF. The CDR3 region has the DNA TGTGCCAGCAGCCGCGGACAGGAAGGGACCAATCAGCCCCAGCATTTT.

This clone was seen only a few times. The gene calls are TRBV11-3 and TRBJ2-7; maybe TRBD2 (5 bases). The V gene's germline CDR1 is SGHNT and CDR2 YENEEA. The CDR3 runs 15 residues. The V and J ends lost 2 bases and 2 bases respectively, with 13 bases between them. CDR3 in amino acids: CASSLNPLRAYEQYF. CDR3 nucleotide sequence: TGTGCCAGCAGCTTAAATCCCCTGAGGGCCTACGAGCAGTACTTC.

This clone was detected only once. The genes are TRBV7-6 and TRBJ1-1; D might be TRBD1 (5 bases). CDR3 length: 16 residues. Germline assignment: CDR1 SGHVS and CDR2 FNYEAQ. V was trimmed by 1 base and J by 7 bases, leaving 19 bases between them. CDR3 coding DNA: TGTGCCAGCAGCTTAGGGGATTTCGGCAGGGAGGATGAAGCTTTCTTT. Translation gives CASSLGDFGREDEAFF.

The V and J genes are TRBV6-1 and TRBJ2-3, with 14 positions matching TRBD2. Germline CDR1 reads MNHNS; CDR2 reads SASEGT. CDR3 length: 15 residues. The V segment lost 3 bases and the J segment 6 bases; nucleotides outside the gene matches: 2. The CDR3 loop is CASSEGLAGVDTQYF. DNA of the CDR3: TGTGCCAGCAGTGAGGGACTAGCGGGAGTTGATACGCAGTATTTT.

The chain joins TRBV3-1 (or the pseudogene TRBV3-2) to TRBJ2-3; 8 nucleotides line up with TRBD2. J gave up 5 bases and V 1 base, and 8 bases lay outside the gene matches. Germline V lookup: CDR1 LGHDT, CDR2 YNNKEL (reference sequence). The CDR3 consists of 16 residues. CDR3 residues: CASSQVTGGRVDTQYF. As DNA, the CDR3 is TGTGCCAGCAGCCAAGTAACGGGGGGGAGGGTAGATACGCAGTATTTT.

J is TRBJ1-4 and V is TRBV30, with TRBD1 as a possible D gene (5 bases). Trimming stripped 5 bases from V and 7 bases from J, with 23 bases between. This CDR3 has 16 residues. Germline V gene data show CDR1 as GTSNPN and CDR2 as SVGIG (reference sequence). The CDR3 region is CAWVAKATVPSEKLFF. CDR3 in DNA: TGTGCCTGGGTTGCGAAGGCGACAGTTCCTTCTGAAAAACTGTTTTTT. Full variable domain (remainder filled in from reference TRBV30 and TRBJ1-4): SQTIHQWPATLVQPVGSPLSLECTVEGTSNPNLYWYRQAAGRGLQLLFYSVGIGQISSEVPQNLSASRPQDRQFILSSKKLLLSDSGFYLCAWVAKATVPSEKLFFGSGTQLSVL.

This clone was detected only a few times. Other DNA sequences from this sample encode an identical CDR3 as well. The V gene is TRBV7-2, the J gene TRBJ1-2, with D perhaps matching TRBD1 (6 bases). Trimming pared 1 base from V and 4 bases from J, leaving 7 bases between. Germline V CDR1 and CDR2: SGHTA, FQGNSA. There are 13 residues in the CDR3. The CDR3 DNA sequence: TGTGCCAGCAGCTTAGGACAGGTCTATGGCTACACCTTC. Amino acid sequence: CASSLGQVYGYTF.

This chain uses TRBV4-3 with TRBJ2-7, with D hard to call. Germline-derived CDR1 and CDR2 are LGHNA and YSLEER. Trimming pared 1 base from V and 0 bases from J, leaving 10 bases between. The CDR3 is 15 amino acids. CDR3 nucleotide sequence: TGCGCCAGCAGCCAAGGCGTCGGGTCCTCCTACGAGCAGTACTTC. This gives the protein CASSQGVGSSYEQYF.

This clone was observed a single time. An end of the junction differs from the germline gene, which may be a read error. The chain links TRBV11-2 to TRBJ2-7, with D perhaps matching TRBD1 (6 bases). Germline CDR1 reads SGHAT; CDR2 reads FQNNGV. This CDR3 has 12 amino acids. The CDR3 spells CASSLDLQGRDF. CDR3 coding DNA: TGTGCCAGCAGCTTAGATCTACAGGGAAGGGACTTC.

The V call is TRBV5-4, the J call TRBJ2-5; 8 positions match TRBD2. V lost 1 base, J lost 3 bases, and 8 bases stayed unmatched. The CDR3 totals 16 residues. Germline CDR1 and CDR2: SGHNT and YYREEE (reference sequence). CDR3 nucleotide sequence: TGTGCCAGCAGCTTGTTGACAGCGGGGGCTGAAGAGACCCAGTACTTC. This encodes CASSLLTAGAEETQYF.

The rearrangement uses TRBV18 and TRBJ2-1, with TRBD2 matching 13 bases. This CDR3 comprises 15 residues. V was pared by 3 bases and J by 9 bases, with 5 bases of the junction left unmatched. Germline loops: CDR1 KGHSH, CDR2 LQKENI. The CDR3 DNA reads as TGTGCCAGCTCACCTACTAGCGGGAGGGCGGTTGAGCAGTTCTTC. Residues: CASSPTSGRAVEQFF. Full variable domain (outside the CDR3, taken from reference TRBV18 and TRBJ2-1): NAGVMQNPRHLVRRRGQEARLRCSPMKGHSHVYWYRQLPEEGLKFMVYLQKENIIDESGMPKERFSAEFPKEGPSILRIQQVVRGDSAAYFCASSPTSGRAVEQFFGPGTRLTVL.

This clone appeared once. The V call is TRBV28, the J call TRBJ1-3, with 7 bases fitting TRBD1. Germline V CDR1 and CDR2: MDHEN, SYDVKM. The CDR3 length is 14 residues. V shed 6 bases and J 2 bases; nucleotides not matched to a gene: 4. CDR3 bases: TGTGCCAGCAGACCCGGGACAGCTGGAAACACCATATATTTT. Translated: CASRPGTAGNTIYF.

In this sample, this clone turned up once. The rearrangement links TRBV7-2 to TRBJ2-1; 10 nucleotides line up with TRBD1. V gave up 5 bases and J gave up 9 bases; unmatched junction bases: 13. Germline V CDR1 and CDR2: SGHTA, FQGNSA. CDR3 length equals 16 residues. Written as DNA, the CDR3 is TGTGCCAGCAGCACCCGACAGGGGGCGAGGGGTTCTGAGCAGTTCTTC. Translated, it gives CASSTRQGARGSEQFF.

The CDR3 spells CASSLQPSGGTSSYEQYF. The CDR3 DNA sequence: TGCGCCAGCAGCCTACAACCCAGCGGGGGGACGAGCTCCTACGAGCAGTACTTC. This chain connects TRBV5-1 to TRBJ2-7; 9 bases are a match to TRBD2. Germline V gene data show CDR1 as SGHRS and CDR2 as YFSETQ. V gave up 4 bases and J gave up 0 bases; unmatched junction bases: 14. The CDR3 contains 18 residues.

The chain recombines TRBV27 with TRBJ1-2; D gene ambiguous. The V gene lost 6 bases and the J gene lost 1 base, with 12 bases spanning the gap. Looked up from germline, CDR1 is MNHEY and CDR2 is SMNVEV (reference sequence). This CDR3 has 14 amino acids. The CDR3 here is CASSPLGGNYGYTF. DNA of the CDR3: TGTGCCAGCAGCCCCCTCGGCGGTAACTATGGCTACACCTTC.